This record covers a single T cell receptor (beta chain). No cognate antigen has been identified for it. Within one base of it there is no much larger clone, and no base qualities were kept. The data belong to a study of T cells generated in artificial thymic organoids (dated by TCRdb to 2016 to 2017). Broadly, across the study: In some experiments, thymic T cells were further FACS-purified to deplete CD4 immature single positive or double positive precursors. TCR alpha and beta CDR3 repertoires of in vitro artificial thymic organoid-derived CD8 single positive T cells were compared with thymic and peripheral blood naive CD8 T cells. The displayed repertoire sequencing data were described as being representative of three independent experiments. Broader findings and caveats from the paper: Physiological TCR clonotype diversity, comparable to that of thymic and blood naive CD8 T cells, was observed in organoid-derived CD8 single positive T cells.

As encoded in the germline V gene (reference sequence), CDR1 is LNHDA while CDR2 is SQIVND. The cysteine opens and the phenylalanine closes a CDR3 of 13 amino acids. Solely the CDR3 DNA is kept, with 39 bases framed from the first base. V was cut back by 7 bases and J by 0 bases, leaving a gap of 9 bases between them. TCRalpha and TCRbeta libraries were amplified separately by semi-nested PCR with Advantage 2 and reverse primers in the TRAC or TRBC constant regions. Between roughly 3.5 and 550 ng of total RNA was used as input for first-strand cDNA synthesis. The TCR cDNA libraries were generated by 5'-RACE using the SMARTer PCR cDNA Synthesis kit, with a poly-dT primer driving first-strand synthesis. Each semi-nested reverse primer in the constant region carried a 5-nucleotide sample-specific barcode, and the resulting products were cleaned up with the Zymo DNA Clean and Concentrator-5 kit. Up to ten barcoded samples were pooled, ligated to Illumina adaptors and sequenced on an Illumina MiSeq as 2 x 150 bp paired-end reads. Turning to the authors' computational methods: Demultiplexed reads were aligned with BLAT to a custom library of all human TRAV, TRAJ, TRBV, TRBD and TRBJ combinations from IMGT. The best BLAT hits were picked using pslCDnaFilter (-maxAligns=1, -ignoreIntrons), and custom Perl scripts were used to calculate clonotype frequencies. TCRdb trimmed public reads at Q25 via fastp, called clones via MiXCR and kept in-frame beta chains. When rows share a CDR3 protein, they turn into one entry using the most common DNA and genes. The V and J calls follow TCRdb's processing rather than the paper's. A total of about 2,500 distinct CDR3 sequences appear in this sample, 10% to 12% of them only once. Clones ranked in the top ten supply less than 3.5% of the sample.

Enrichment of primary CD8+ T cells was performed with magnetic beads using the Miltenyi CD8+ T cell Isolation Kit. Organoid and thymic CD3+TCRalphabeta+CD8 single positive T cells were FACS sorted before RNA extraction. For each sample, total RNA was purified from approximately 40,000 to 200,000 sorted cells using the RNeasy Micro kit, and RNA quality was assessed on an Agilent RNA 6000 Nano chip. To release thymocytes, thymic fragments were dissected, broken up by pipetting and passed through a 70 um strainer. The TCR sequence derives from a human donor who gave cord blood stem cells for thymic organoid culture, a cardiac surgery patient who gave postnatal thymus, or a blood donor (not recorded which). Sample: naive CD8+ T cells from the thymus. The cell subset or site tag for this specimen amounts to: CD3+TCRalphabeta+CD8SP T cells; for blood, CD45RO-CCR7+ naive CD8+ T cells. The chain uses TRBV19 and TRBJ2-5; confidence is insufficient to name the D gene. The CDR3 region reads CASNTGYQETQYF. The nucleotides are TGTGCCAGTAATACCGGGTACCAAGAGACCCAGTACTTC.